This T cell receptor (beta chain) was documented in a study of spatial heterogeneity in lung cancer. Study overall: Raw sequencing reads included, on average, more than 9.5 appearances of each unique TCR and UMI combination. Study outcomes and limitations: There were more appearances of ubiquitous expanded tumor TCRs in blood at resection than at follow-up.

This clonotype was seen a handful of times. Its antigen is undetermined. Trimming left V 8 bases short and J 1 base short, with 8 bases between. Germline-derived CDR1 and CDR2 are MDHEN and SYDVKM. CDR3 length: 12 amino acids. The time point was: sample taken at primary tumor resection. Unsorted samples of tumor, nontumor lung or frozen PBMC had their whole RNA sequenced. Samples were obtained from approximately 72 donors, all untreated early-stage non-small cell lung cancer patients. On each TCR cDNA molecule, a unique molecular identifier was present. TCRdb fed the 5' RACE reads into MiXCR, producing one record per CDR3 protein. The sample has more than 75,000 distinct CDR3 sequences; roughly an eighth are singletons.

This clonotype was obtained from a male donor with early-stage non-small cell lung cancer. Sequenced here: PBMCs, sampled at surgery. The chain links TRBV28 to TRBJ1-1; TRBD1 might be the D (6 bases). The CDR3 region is CASGGGNTEAFF. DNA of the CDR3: TGTGCCAGCGGAGGGGGGAACACTGAAGCTTTCTTT.